The source of this TCR beta chain is a study of T cells expressing NK-cell markers. TCRdb re-called the 5' RACE reads; every CDR3 protein appears as one record, without DNA. The sample has 200,000 to 300,000 distinct CDR3 sequences. Sequencing used blood T cells: a sorted CD56 or NKG2C T cell subset, CD4+ or CD8+ T cells, or bulk PBMC T cells (not recorded which). The source of this sequence is a man aged 18 to 30 in good health.

CDR3 in amino acids: CASSYSGGGDTQYF. The chain employs TRBV6-5 and TRBJ2-3; TCRdb's D gene call, TRBD2, goes unchecked for lack of DNA. Looked up from germline, CDR1 is MNHEY and CDR2 is SVGAGI. The CDR3 is 14 residues long.